The T cell receptor beta chain described here comes from a study of human T cells and chemical hapten exposure. Attachment of unique molecular identifiers to individual cDNA molecules was performed in the library. TCRdb reprocessed the RACE reads via MiXCR and lists one record per CDR3 protein. The sample holds a few hundred thousand distinct CDR3 sequences; about 6% are singletons and the top ten take around 5.8%. The time point was: patch test 2, 6 weeks after DPC sensitization. Treatment of the sample: therapeutic diphenylcyclopropenone sensitization with weekly scalp DPC. The study drew its donors from alopecia patients who were 18 to 70 years old and suitable for DPC. Study-level results: Higher patch test scores went with higher counts of PT1 expanded TCRs.

V was cut by 6 bases and J by 2 bases, with 9 bases left in between. Germline-derived CDR1 and CDR2 are KGHDR and SFDVKD. This CDR3 comprises 13 residues. In its sample, this clonotype was seen a few times. Its antigen is currently unknown. This chain joins TRBV24-1 and TRBJ1-1; D might be TRBD1 (5 bases). The sequenced sample was whole blood, obtained in connection with sensitization to the hapten diphenylcyclopropenone (DPC). This TCR was sampled from a woman in her late teens or twenties with alopecia areata. Some clones in this sample may be carry-over from other donors' samples. The CDR3 bases are TGTGCCACCAGTAAAGGACATAACACTGAAGCTTTCTTT. Protein product: CATSKGHNTEAFF.